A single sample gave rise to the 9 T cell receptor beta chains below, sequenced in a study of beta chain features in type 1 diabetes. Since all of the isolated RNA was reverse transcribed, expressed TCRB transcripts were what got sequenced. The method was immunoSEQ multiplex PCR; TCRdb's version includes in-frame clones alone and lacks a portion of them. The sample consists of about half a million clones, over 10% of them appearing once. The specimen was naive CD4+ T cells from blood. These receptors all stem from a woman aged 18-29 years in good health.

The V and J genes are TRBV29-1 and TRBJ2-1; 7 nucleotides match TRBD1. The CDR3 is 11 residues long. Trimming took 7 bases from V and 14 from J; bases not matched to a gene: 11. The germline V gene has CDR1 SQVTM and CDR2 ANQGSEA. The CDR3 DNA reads TGCAGCGGTGTGTCAGGGGGAAGGGAGTTCTTC. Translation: CSGVSGGREFF.

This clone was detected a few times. CDR3 sequence reads: CASSQDNTPNYGYTF. For the CDR3, the DNA is TGCGCCAGCAGCCAAGATAATACACCTAACTATGGCTACACCTTC. The chain links TRBV4-3 to TRBJ1-2; D is unresolved. The germline V and J ends were trimmed by 0 bases and 0 bases, with 8 bases remaining between them. This CDR3 region has 15 residues. Germline-derived CDR1 and CDR2 are LGHNA and YSLEER.

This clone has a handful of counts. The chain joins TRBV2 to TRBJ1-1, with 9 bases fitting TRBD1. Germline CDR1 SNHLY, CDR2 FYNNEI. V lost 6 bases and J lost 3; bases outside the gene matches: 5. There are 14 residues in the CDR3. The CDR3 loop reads CASSGQGWDTEAFF. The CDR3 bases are TGTGCCAGCAGCGGACAGGGGTGGGACACTGAAGCTTTCTTT.

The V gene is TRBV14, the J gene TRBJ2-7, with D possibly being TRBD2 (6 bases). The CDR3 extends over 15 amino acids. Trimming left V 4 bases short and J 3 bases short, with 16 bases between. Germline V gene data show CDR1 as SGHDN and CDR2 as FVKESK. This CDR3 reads CASSRGLHQVYEQYF. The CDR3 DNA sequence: TGTGCCAGCAGCCGGGGACTTCACCAAGTCTACGAGCAGTACTTC.

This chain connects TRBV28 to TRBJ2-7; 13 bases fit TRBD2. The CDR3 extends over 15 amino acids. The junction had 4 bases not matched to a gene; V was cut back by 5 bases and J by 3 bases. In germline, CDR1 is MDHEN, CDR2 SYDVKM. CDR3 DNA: TGTGCCAGCAGTCAGACTAGCGGGGGGTTCTACGAGCAGTACGTC. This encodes CASSQTSGGFYEQYV.

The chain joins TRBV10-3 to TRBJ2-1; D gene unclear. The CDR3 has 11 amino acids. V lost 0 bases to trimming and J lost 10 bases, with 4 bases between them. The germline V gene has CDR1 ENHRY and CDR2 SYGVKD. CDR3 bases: TGTGCCATCAGTGAGTCGGTCGAGCAGTTCTTC. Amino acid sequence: CAISESVEQFF.

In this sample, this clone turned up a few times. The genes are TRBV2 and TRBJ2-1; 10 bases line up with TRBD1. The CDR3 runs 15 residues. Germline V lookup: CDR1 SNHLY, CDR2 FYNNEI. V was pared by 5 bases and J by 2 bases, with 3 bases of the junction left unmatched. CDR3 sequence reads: CASSLDRGTYNEQFF. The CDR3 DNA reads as TGTGCCAGCAGTCTGGACAGGGGGACCTACAATGAGCAGTTCTTC.

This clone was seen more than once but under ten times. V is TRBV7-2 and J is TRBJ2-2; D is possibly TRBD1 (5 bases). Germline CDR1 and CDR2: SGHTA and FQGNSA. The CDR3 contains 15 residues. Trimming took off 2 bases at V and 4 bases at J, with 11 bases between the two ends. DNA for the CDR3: TGTGCCAGCAGCTTAAGGCAGGGCGGCACCGGGGAGCTGTTTTTT. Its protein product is CASSLRQGGTGELFF.

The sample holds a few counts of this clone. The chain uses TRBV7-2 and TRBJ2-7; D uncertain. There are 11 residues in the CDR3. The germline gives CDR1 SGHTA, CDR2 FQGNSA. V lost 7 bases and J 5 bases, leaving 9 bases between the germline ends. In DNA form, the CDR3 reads TGTGCCAGCACCAAAGTCGACGAGCAGTACTTC. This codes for CASTKVDEQYF.